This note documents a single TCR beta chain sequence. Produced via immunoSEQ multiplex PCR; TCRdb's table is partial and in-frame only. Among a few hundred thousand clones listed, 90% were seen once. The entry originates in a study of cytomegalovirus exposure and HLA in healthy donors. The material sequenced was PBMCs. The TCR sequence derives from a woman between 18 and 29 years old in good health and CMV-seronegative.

CDR3 residues: CASSLAGTLDEQFF. CDR3 coding DNA: TGTGCCAGCAGTCTAGCGGGGACGCTGGATGAGCAGTTCTTC. The chain couples TRBV28 to TRBJ2-1; 9 bases line up with TRBD2. V dropped 5 bases and J dropped 8; count of bases not matched to a gene: 7. The CDR3 loop spans 14 amino acids. Germline V CDR1 and CDR2: MDHEN, SYDVKM.